What follows is one T cell receptor (beta chain) and its context. What it binds is unknown. Reverse transcription of roughly 0.45 to 1 ug RNA used random hexamers. TCRdb recomputed calls from the immunoSEQ multiplex PCR reads with MiXCR, one row per CDR3 protein. The sample gives roughly 180,000 distinct CDR3 sequences, around 96% of which show up once; around 0.11% is in the top ten. V dropped 8 bases and J dropped 5 bases, with 15 bases sitting between them. The CDR3 length is 12 residues. Germline V lookup: CDR1 SQVTM, CDR2 ANQGSEA. The data stem from a study of CD8 T cells in Susac syndrome. Study-wide results and limits: That the number of individuals in its TCR sequencing and HLA analysis was relatively small was acknowledged by the study.

Sequencing of TCR beta drew on CD8+ and CD4+ T cells from blood. Sequencing was done on a sample of CD4+ T cells from PBMCs. The source is a human donor in good health. The V call is TRBV29-1, the J call TRBJ1-1; tentatively, D is TRBD1 (6 bases). The CDR3 region has the DNA TGCAGCCCAAACAGGGTGGGGACTGAAGCTTTCTTT. Translating gives CSPNRVGTEAFF.